The 27 T cell receptor beta chains below come from one sample, sequenced in a study of cytomegalovirus exposure and HLA in healthy donors. This table comes from immunoSEQ multiplex PCR, and its TCRdb copy is limited to in-frame clones, with some not included. The data hold 70,000 or so clones, with approximately 95% observed a single time. Input material: PBMCs. Receptor source: a man in his late teens or twenties in good health and CMV-seropositive.

V usage is TRBV5-1 and J usage is TRBJ1-2; a weak D match, TRBD1 (5 bases). This CDR3 has 15 amino acids. The germline V gene encodes CDR1 SGHRS and CDR2 YFSETQ. Trimming left V 5 bases short and J 3 bases short, with 17 bases between. This chain's CDR3 is CASRFQGRIDYGYTF. CDR3 nucleotide sequence: TGCGCCAGCAGATTCCAGGGCCGGATAGACTATGGCTACACCTTC.

The chain combines TRBV7-9 with TRBJ1-2; tentatively, D is TRBD1 (5 bases). Trimming shortened V by 1 base and J by 3 bases, and 15 bases separated the two germline ends. Germline CDR1 and CDR2: SEHNR and FQNEAQ (reference sequence). The CDR3 is made up of 16 amino acids. CDR3 sequence reads: CASSLEGVPSDYGYTF. CDR3 DNA sequence: TGTGCCAGCAGCTTAGAAGGGGTCCCTTCGGACTATGGCTACACCTTC.

The V and J genes are TRBV27 and TRBJ2-7; D unclear. Germline V gene lookup returns CDR1 MNHEY and CDR2 SMNVEV (reference sequence). V was pared by 6 bases and J by 6 bases, with 15 bases between. This CDR3 is 13 amino acids long. Here the CDR3 reads CASSLSWASEQYF. The CDR3 DNA is TGTGCCAGCAGCCTCTCCTGGGCGAGCGAGCAGTACTTC.

This sequence joins TRBV14 and TRBJ2-3, with TRBD1 as a possible D gene (7 bases). Trimming cost V 5 bases and J 5 bases, with 14 bases left between them. Germline V gives CDR1 SGHDN, CDR2 FVKESK. This CDR3 is 14 amino acids long. Here the CDR3 reads CASSNPGGKDTQYF. The CDR3 DNA sequence: TGTGCCAGCAGCAATCCAGGGGGGAAAGATACGCAGTATTTT.

V usage is TRBV11-3 and J usage is TRBJ2-7, with 7 bases aligning to TRBD2. Looked up from germline, CDR1 is SGHNT and CDR2 is YENEEA. Trimming removed 4 bases from V and 1 base from J; junction bases left unmatched: 10. This CDR3 region has 16 residues. In DNA form, the CDR3 reads TGTGCCAGCAGCTCCGGCGCGGGAGCGGGATCCTACGAGCAGTACTTC. Its translation is CASSSGAGAGSYEQYF.

The chain recombines TRBV29-1 with TRBJ2-3; 9 bases are a match to TRBD2. Germline assignment: CDR1 SQVTM and CDR2 ANQGSEA. CDR3 length: 15 amino acids. The junction had 5 bases not matched to a gene; V was cut back by 2 bases and J by 2 bases. CDR3 amino acids: CSVELAGGPTDTQYF. For the CDR3, the DNA is TGCAGCGTTGAATTGGCGGGAGGGCCCACAGATACGCAGTATTTT.

The gene calls are TRBV28 and TRBJ2-7; the match to TRBD1 covers 7 bases. CDR1 is MDHEN, CDR2 SYDVKM, per germline. The V gene end was trimmed by 4 bases and the J gene end by 2 bases; junction bases not matched to a gene: 2. The CDR3 consists of 13 residues. CDR3 amino acids: CASSWDRTYEQYF. DNA of the CDR3: TGTGCCAGCAGTTGGGACAGAACCTACGAGCAGTACTTC.

The gene calls are TRBV27 and TRBJ2-3; D ambiguous. CDR3 length: 14 residues. V was pared by 2 bases and J by 0 bases, with 6 bases between. Germline V lookup: CDR1 MNHEY, CDR2 SMNVEV (reference sequence). CDR3 sequence reads: CASSLSSSTDTQYF. The CDR3 coding sequence is TGTGCCAGCAGTTTAAGTAGCAGCACAGATACGCAGTATTTT.

This clone occurred once. The V gene is TRBV6-1, the J gene TRBJ2-5; 9 nucleotides agree with TRBD1. CDR1 is MNHNS, CDR2 SASEGT, per germline. Trimming took 3 bases from V and 1 from J; bases not matched to a gene: 9. The CDR3 is made up of 17 amino acids. CDR3 residues: CASSDRPLGQGQETQYF. For the CDR3, the DNA is TGTGCCAGCAGTGATCGGCCCCTGGGACAGGGCCAAGAGACCCAGTACTTC.

This clone was seen only once. The CDR3 DNA reads as TGCAGCGTTGGGGTTTTTCGACAGGGCATTAAGCAGTTCTTC. This gives the protein CSVGVFRQGIKQFF. The chain links TRBV29-1 to TRBJ2-1; 7 bases are shared with TRBD1. Trimming removed 4 bases from V and 11 bases from J; junction bases left unmatched: 14. The CDR3 spans 14 residues. CDR1 is SQVTM, CDR2 ANQGSEA, per germline.

The genes are TRBV15 and TRBJ2-3; D not certain. Germline CDR1 reads LNHNV; CDR2 reads YYDKDF (reference sequence). This CDR3 contains 14 residues. Trimming left V 0 bases short and J 1 base short, with 5 bases between. CDR3 in DNA: TGTGCCACCAGCAGAGATTATCGCACAGATACGCAGTATTTT. Translated, it gives CATSRDYRTDTQYF.

The chain is built from TRBV18 and TRBJ2-3, with D maybe TRBD1 (5 bases). This CDR3 region has 17 residues. V lost 3 bases and J 0 bases, leaving 16 bases between the germline ends. Germline-derived CDR1 and CDR2 are KGHSH and LQKENI. The CDR3 DNA follows: TGTGCCAGCTCACCTCCCGGCCAGGGATCAAGCACAGATACGCAGTATTTT. Amino acids: CASSPPGQGSSTDTQYF.

This chain links TRBV5-8 with TRBJ2-2, with TRBD1 matching over 8 bases. Per the germline V gene, CDR1 is SGHTS and CDR2 is YDEGEE. This CDR3 is built from 17 residues. The V gene end was trimmed by 0 bases and the J gene end by 2 bases; junction bases not matched to a gene: 6. The CDR3 protein is CASSLEAGGFNTGELFF. The CDR3 DNA sequence: TGTGCCAGCAGCTTGGAGGCAGGGGGCTTTAACACCGGGGAGCTGTTTTTT. Using reference TRBV5-8 and TRBJ2-2 for the parts outside the CDR3, the full variable domain is EAGVTQSPTHLIKTRGQQATLRCSPISGHTSVYWYQQALGLGLQFLLWYDEGEERNRGNFPPRFSGRQFPNYSSELNVNALELEDSALYLCASSLEAGGFNTGELFFGEGSRLTVL.

V usage is TRBV27 and J usage is TRBJ2-1; no definite D call. The CDR3 is 14 amino acids. Germline V gene lookup returns CDR1 MNHEY and CDR2 SMNVEV (reference sequence). The V end was cut by 2 bases, the J end by 5 bases, with 10 bases between. The CDR3 DNA reads as TGTGCCAGCAGTTTACCCAATACAGACAATGAGCAGTTCTTC. It specifies CASSLPNTDNEQFF.

The rearrangement links TRBV7-3 to TRBJ1-1; D not certain. There are 15 residues in the CDR3. V was pared by 0 bases and J by 1 base, with 9 bases between. CDR1 is SGHTA and CDR2 is FQGTGA in the germline V gene. The CDR3 is CASSLTSSGNTEAFF. The DNA of the CDR3 is TGTGCCAGCAGCTTAACGAGCTCAGGGAACACTGAAGCTTTCTTT.

This sequence joins TRBV2 and TRBJ2-7, with TRBD2 as a possible D gene (6 bases). The CDR3 runs to 14 residues. Trimming pared 4 bases from V and 1 base from J, leaving 11 bases between. Germline V gives CDR1 SNHLY, CDR2 FYNNEI. CDR3 nucleotides: TGTGCCAGCAGTGCCTACGGGGGATCCTACGAGCAGTACTTC. Translating it yields CASSAYGGSYEQYF.

This chain links TRBV28 with TRBJ2-1; tentative D call: TRBD2 (6 bases). V dropped 6 bases and J dropped 9 bases, with 12 bases sitting between them. Germline loops: CDR1 MDHEN, CDR2 SYDVKM. The CDR3 extends over 12 amino acids. The DNA for the CDR3 is TGTGCCAGCAGCCGCCAGGGACTTGAGCAGTTCTTC. Its translation: CASSRQGLEQFF.

V is TRBV30 and J is TRBJ1-2; the match to TRBD1 covers 7 bases. The CDR3 spans 15 residues. The germline gives CDR1 GTSNPN, CDR2 SVGIG (reference sequence). V lost 2 bases, J lost 1 base, and 7 bases stayed unmatched. CDR3 bases: TGTGCCTGGAGTCCTAAGACAGGGCATAACTATGGCTACACCTTC. The encoded protein is CAWSPKTGHNYGYTF.

The chain couples TRBV11-2 to TRBJ2-6; TRBD2 aligns across 12 bases. From germline, CDR1 is SGHAT and CDR2 FQNNGV. Trimming cost V 4 bases and J 7 bases; bases outside gene matches: 14. The CDR3 contains 19 residues. CDR3 bases: TGTGCCAGCAGCTCCCCGGGACTAGCGGGCCCAGGGGGAGCCAACGTCCTGACTTTC. Its translation is CASSSPGLAGPGGANVLTF.

V gene TRBV2 combines with J gene TRBJ2-6; tentatively, D is TRBD1 (6 bases). The ends were cut back, 3 bases at V and 3 bases at J, with 18 bases in the middle. Germline values: CDR1 SNHLY, CDR2 FYNNEI. The CDR3 is made up of 18 amino acids. CDR3 protein: CASSDGQITGFGANVLTF. CDR3 nucleotide sequence: TGTGCCAGCAGTGATGGACAGATAACAGGATTTGGGGCCAACGTCCTGACTTTC.

This chain joins TRBV14 and TRBJ1-1, with TRBD1 matching over 8 bases. Trimming at V came to 5 bases and at J to 0 bases, leaving 23 bases not matched to a gene. CDR1 SGHDN and CDR2 FVKESK come from the germline V gene. The CDR3 spans 21 residues. CDR3 in DNA: TGTGCCAGCAGCTGGGGCCGGACAGGGCTTTTGGGTGGCGGCATGAACACTGAAGCTTTCTTT. Its protein product is CASSWGRTGLLGGGMNTEAFF.

V gene TRBV18 combines with J gene TRBJ1-5; TRBD1 aligns across 9 bases. CDR1 KGHSH and CDR2 LQKENI come from the germline V gene. J gave up 6 bases and V 4 bases, and 10 bases lay outside the gene matches. The CDR3 has 16 amino acids. The CDR3 bases are TGTGCCAGCTCACAACAAAGGACAGGGGATGGTCAGCCCCAGCATTTT. It is translated as CASSQQRTGDGQPQHF.

The V call is TRBV7-3, the J call TRBJ2-2; the match to TRBD1 covers 10 bases. The CDR3 covers 18 residues. V shed 5 bases and J 4 bases; nucleotides not matched to a gene: 13. The germline gives CDR1 SGHTA, CDR2 FQGTGA. The CDR3 loop reads CASSKTGTGVRVTGELFF. For the CDR3, the DNA is TGTGCCAGCAGCAAAACCGGGACAGGGGTTCGGGTCACCGGGGAGCTGTTTTTT. Based on the CDR3 plus reference TRBV7-3 and TRBJ2-2, the full variable domain is GAGVSQTPSNKVTEKGKYVELRCDPISGHTALYWYRQSLGQGPEFLIYFQGTGAADDSGLPNDRFFAVRPEGSVSTLKIQRTERGDSAVYLCASSKTGTGVRVTGELFFGEGSRLTVL.

The chain couples TRBV25-1 to TRBJ1-2; 7 positions match TRBD1. Germline CDR1 reads MGHDK; CDR2 reads SYGVNS. This CDR3 contains 13 residues. The junction had 0 bases not matched to a gene; V was cut back by 2 bases and J by 3 bases. The CDR3 spells CASSEQGDYGYTF. CDR3 DNA: TGTGCCAGCAGTGAACAGGGGGACTATGGCTACACCTTC.

The genes are TRBV19 and TRBJ2-2, with D uncertain. Trimming took 6 bases from V and 2 from J, leaving 10 bases between them. This CDR3 has 14 residues. Germline V gives CDR1 LNHDA, CDR2 SQIVND (reference sequence). In DNA, the CDR3 is TGTGCCAGTAGCTCCAGGCCTAACACCGGGGAGCTGTTTTTT. It specifies CASSSRPNTGELFF.

The chain joins TRBV6-4 to TRBJ1-2, with 7 bases matching TRBD1. The trim removed 5 bases at V and 5 bases at J, leaving 5 bases unmatched. The CDR3 is 13 residues long. Germline V CDR1 and CDR2: MRHNA, SNTAGT. This CDR3 reads CASSPTGPYGYTF. CDR3 nucleotide sequence: TGTGCCAGCAGTCCGACAGGGCCGTATGGCTACACCTTC.

The J gene is TRBJ2-7, the V gene TRBV6-5; unclear D gene. V dropped 5 bases and J dropped 4 bases, with 12 bases sitting between them. This CDR3 contains 13 residues. Germline-derived CDR1 and CDR2 are MNHEY and SVGAGI. The CDR3 loop is CASSELRWYEQYF. CDR3 DNA: TGTGCCAGCAGTGAGTTACGGTGGTACGAGCAGTACTTC.